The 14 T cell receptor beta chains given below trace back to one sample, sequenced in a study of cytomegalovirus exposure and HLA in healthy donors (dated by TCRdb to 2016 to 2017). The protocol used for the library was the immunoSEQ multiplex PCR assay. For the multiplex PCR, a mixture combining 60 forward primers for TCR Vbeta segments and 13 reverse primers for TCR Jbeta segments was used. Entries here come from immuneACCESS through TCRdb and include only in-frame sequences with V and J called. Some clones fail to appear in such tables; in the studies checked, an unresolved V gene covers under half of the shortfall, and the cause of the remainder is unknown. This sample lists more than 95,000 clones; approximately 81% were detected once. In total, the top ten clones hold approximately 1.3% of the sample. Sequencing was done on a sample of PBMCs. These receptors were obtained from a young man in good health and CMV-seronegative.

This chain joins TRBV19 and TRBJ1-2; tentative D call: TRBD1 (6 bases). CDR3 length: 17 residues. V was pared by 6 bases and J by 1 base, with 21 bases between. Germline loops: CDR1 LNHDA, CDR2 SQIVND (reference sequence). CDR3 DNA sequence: TGTGCCAGTAGCGGGGACAAAACCCACACCGGTAACTATGGCTACACCTTC. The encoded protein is CASSGDKTHTGNYGYTF. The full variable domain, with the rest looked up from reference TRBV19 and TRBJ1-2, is DGGITQSPKYLFRKEGQNVTLSCEQNLNHDAMYWYRQDPGQGLRLIYYSQIVNDFQKGDIAEGYSVSREKKESFPLTVTSAQKNPTAFYLCASSGDKTHTGNYGYTFGSGTRLTVV.

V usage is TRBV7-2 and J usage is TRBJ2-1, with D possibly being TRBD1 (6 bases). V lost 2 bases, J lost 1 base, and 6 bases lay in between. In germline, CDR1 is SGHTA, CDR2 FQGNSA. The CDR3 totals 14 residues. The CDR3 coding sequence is TGTGCCAGCAGCTTAAGGGGGTCCTACAATGAGCAGTTCTTC. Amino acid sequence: CASSLRGSYNEQFF. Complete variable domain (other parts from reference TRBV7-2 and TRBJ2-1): GAGVSQSPSNKVTEKGKDVELRCDPISGHTALYWYRQSLGQGLEFLIYFQGNSAPDKSGLPSDRFSAERTGGSVSTLTIQRTQQEDSAVYLCASSLRGSYNEQFFGPGTRLTVL.

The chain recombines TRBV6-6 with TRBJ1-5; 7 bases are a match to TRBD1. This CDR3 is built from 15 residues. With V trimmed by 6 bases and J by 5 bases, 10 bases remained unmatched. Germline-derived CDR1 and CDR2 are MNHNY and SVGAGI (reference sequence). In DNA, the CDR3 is TGTGCCAGCAGAAGTAGATACAGGGGAGATCAGCCCCAGCATTTT. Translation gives CASRSRYRGDQPQHF.

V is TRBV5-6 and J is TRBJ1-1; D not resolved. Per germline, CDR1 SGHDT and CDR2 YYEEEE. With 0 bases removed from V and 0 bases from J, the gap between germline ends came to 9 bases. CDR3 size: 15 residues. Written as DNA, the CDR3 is TGTGCCAGCAGCTTGGGCGGCCAATTGAACACTGAAGCTTTCTTT. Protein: CASSLGGQLNTEAFF. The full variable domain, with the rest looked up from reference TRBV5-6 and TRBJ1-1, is DAGVTQSPTHLIKTRGQQVTLRCSPKSGHDTVSWYQQALGQGPQFIFQYYEEEERQRGNFPDRFSGHQFPNYSSELNVNALLLGDSALYLCASSLGGQLNTEAFFGQGTRLTVV.

The CDR3 nucleotides are TGTGCCAGTACCGGGACAGGGGGACCCAATCAGCCCCAGCATTTT. Its translation is CASTGTGGPNQPQHF. The chain has TRBV19 and TRBJ1-5, with 11 bases aligning to TRBD1. The CDR3 is 15 amino acids. The germline gives CDR1 LNHDA, CDR2 SQIVND (reference sequence). The V gene end was trimmed by 7 bases and the J gene end by 3 bases; junction bases not matched to a gene: 5.

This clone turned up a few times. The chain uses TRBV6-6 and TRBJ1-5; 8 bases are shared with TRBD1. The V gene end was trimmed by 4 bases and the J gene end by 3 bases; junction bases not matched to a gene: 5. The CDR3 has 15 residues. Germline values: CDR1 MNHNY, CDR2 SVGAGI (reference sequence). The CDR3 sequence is CASSWGTGNNQPQHF. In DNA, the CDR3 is TGTGCCAGCAGTTGGGGGACAGGCAACAATCAGCCCCAGCATTTT.

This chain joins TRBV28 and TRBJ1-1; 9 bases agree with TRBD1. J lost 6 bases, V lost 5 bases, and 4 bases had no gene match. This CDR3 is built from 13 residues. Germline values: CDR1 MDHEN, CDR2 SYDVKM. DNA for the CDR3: TGTGCCAGCAGTCCGGGACAGGGCGCTGAAGCTTTCTTT. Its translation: CASSPGQGAEAFF. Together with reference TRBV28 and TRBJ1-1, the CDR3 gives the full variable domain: DVKVTQSSRYLVKRTGEKVFLECVQDMDHENMFWYRQDPGLGLRLIYFSYDVKMKEKGDIPEGYSVSREKKERFSLILESASTNQTSMYLCASSPGQGAEAFFGQGTRLTVV.

Written as DNA, the CDR3 is TGTGCCAGCTCACCACCGCGACAGGGCTTAACCAACTATGGCTACACCTTC. It yields the protein CASSPPRQGLTNYGYTF. The chain has TRBV18 and TRBJ1-2, with 7 bases lining up with TRBD1. The CDR3 is 17 amino acids. The V gene end was trimmed by 0 bases and the J gene end by 2 bases; junction bases not matched to a gene: 9. Per the germline V gene, CDR1 is KGHSH and CDR2 is LQKENI.

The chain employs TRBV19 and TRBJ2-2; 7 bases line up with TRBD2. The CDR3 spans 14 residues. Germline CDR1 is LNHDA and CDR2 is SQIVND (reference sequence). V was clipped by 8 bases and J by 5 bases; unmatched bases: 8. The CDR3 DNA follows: TGTGCCAGTTCCGGGACTATGTTGACCGGGGAGCTGTTTTTT. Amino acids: CASSGTMLTGELFF.

CDR3 residues: CASSQGDYSYEQYF. CDR3 coding DNA: TGTGCCAGCAGCCAAGGGGACTACTCCTACGAGCAGTACTTC. V usage is TRBV14 and J usage is TRBJ2-7; 7 bases agree with TRBD2. This CDR3 is 14 amino acids long. The V segment lost 1 base and the J segment 0 bases; nucleotides outside the gene matches: 0. Germline V lookup: CDR1 SGHDN, CDR2 FVKESK.

In DNA, the CDR3 is TGTGCCAGCAGCCTGACAGCGAACACTGAAGCTTTCTTT. Residues: CASSLTANTEAFF. This chain links TRBV14 with TRBJ1-1, with D maybe TRBD1 (5 bases). There are 13 residues in the CDR3. Trimming removed 4 bases from V and 1 base from J, with 7 bases in between. Per germline, CDR1 SGHDN and CDR2 FVKESK.

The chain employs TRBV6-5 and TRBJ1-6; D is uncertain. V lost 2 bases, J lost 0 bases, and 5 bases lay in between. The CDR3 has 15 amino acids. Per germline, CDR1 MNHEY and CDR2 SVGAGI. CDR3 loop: CASSYASSYNSPLHF. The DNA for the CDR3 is TGTGCCAGCAGTTACGCTAGCTCCTATAATTCACCCCTCCACTTT.

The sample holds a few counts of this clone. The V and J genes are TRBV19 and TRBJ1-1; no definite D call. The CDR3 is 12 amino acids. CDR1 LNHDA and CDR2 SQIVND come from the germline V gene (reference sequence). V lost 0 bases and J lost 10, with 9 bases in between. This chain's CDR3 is CASSIDGRRAFF. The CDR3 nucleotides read TGTGCCAGTAGTATAGACGGGAGGCGAGCTTTCTTT.

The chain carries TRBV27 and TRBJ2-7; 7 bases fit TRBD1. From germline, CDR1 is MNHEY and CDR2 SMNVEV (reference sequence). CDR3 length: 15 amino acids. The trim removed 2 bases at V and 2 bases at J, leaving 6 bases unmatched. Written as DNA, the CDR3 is TGTGCCAGCAGTTTAGTAGTGGGACAGACCTACGAGCAGTACTTC. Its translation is CASSLVVGQTYEQYF.